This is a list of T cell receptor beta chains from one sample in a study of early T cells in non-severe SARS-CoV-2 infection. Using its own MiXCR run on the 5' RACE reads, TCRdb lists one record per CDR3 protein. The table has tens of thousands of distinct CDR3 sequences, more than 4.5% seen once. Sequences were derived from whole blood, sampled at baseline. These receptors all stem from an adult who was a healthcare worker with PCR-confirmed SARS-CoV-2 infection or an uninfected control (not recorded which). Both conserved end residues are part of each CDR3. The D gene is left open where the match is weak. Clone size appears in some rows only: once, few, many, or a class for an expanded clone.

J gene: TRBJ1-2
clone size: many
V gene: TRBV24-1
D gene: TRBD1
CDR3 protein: CATTDRGKYTF
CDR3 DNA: TGTGCCACCACTGACAGGGGGAAGTACACCTTC

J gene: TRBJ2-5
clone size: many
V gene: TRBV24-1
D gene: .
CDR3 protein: CATSDYRETQYF
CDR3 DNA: TGTGCCACCAGTGACTACAGGGAGACCCAGTACTTC

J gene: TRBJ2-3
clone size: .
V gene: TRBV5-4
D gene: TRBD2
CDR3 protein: CASSPGLANTDTQYF
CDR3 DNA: TGTGCCAGCAGCCCTGGACTAGCTAACACAGATACGCAGTATTTT

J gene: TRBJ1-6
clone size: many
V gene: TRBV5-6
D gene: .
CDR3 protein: CASSLRVSSYNSPLHF
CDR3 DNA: TGTGCCAGCAGCTTGCGGGTCAGCTCCTATAATTCACCCCTCCACTTT

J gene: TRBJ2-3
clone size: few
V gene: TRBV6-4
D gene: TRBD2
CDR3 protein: CASSRAGGPADTQYF
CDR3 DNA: TGTGCCAGCAGTCGAGCGGGAGGGCCCGCAGATACGCAGTATTTT

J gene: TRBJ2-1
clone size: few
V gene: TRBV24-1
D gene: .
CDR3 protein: CATSDPTGTNNEQFF
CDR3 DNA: TGTGCCACCAGTGATCCAACCGGGACCAACAATGAGCAGTTCTTC

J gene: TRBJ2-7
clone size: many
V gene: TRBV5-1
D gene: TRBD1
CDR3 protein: CASTPRPGQGLGEQYF
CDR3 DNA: TGCGCCAGCACCCCTCGACCGGGACAGGGCCTCGGAGAGCAGTACTTC

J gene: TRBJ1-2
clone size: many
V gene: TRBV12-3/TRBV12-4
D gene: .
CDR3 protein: CASSLRVNYGYTF
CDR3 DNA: TGTGCCAGCAGTTTGCGGGTAAACTATGGCTACACCTTC

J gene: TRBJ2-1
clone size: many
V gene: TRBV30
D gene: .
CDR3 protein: CAWSPGGPFNEQFF
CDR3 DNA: TGTGCCTGGAGTCCCGGCGGGCCGTTCAATGAGCAGTTCTTC

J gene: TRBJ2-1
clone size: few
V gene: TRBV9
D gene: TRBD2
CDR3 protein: CASTPQGLAGGNEQFF
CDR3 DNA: TGTGCCAGCACCCCCCAAGGACTAGCGGGAGGCAATGAGCAGTTCTTC

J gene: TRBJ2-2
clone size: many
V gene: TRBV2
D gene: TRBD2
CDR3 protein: CASSEVGLAGGGTGELFF
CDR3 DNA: TGTGCCAGCAGTGAAGTAGGACTAGCGGGAGGAGGTACCGGGGAGCTGTTTTTT

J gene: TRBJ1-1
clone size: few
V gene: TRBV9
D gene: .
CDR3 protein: CASSPQTLALEAFF
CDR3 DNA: TGTGCCAGCAGCCCCCAGACATTGGCCCTTGAAGCTTTCTTT

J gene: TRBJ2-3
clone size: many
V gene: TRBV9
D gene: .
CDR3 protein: CASSDDGTPTDTQYF
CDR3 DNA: TGTGCCAGCAGCGATGACGGGACCCCTACAGATACGCAGTATTTT

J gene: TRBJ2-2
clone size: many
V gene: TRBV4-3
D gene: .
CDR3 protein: CASSQAGARVSGELFF
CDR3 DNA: TGCGCCAGCAGCCAAGCCGGGGCCAGGGTCTCCGGGGAGCTGTTTTTT

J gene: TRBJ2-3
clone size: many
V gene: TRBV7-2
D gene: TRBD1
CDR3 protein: CASSYRTGVIGTDTQYF
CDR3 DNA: TGTGCCAGCAGCTACCGGACAGGGGTTATTGGGACAGATACGCAGTATTTT